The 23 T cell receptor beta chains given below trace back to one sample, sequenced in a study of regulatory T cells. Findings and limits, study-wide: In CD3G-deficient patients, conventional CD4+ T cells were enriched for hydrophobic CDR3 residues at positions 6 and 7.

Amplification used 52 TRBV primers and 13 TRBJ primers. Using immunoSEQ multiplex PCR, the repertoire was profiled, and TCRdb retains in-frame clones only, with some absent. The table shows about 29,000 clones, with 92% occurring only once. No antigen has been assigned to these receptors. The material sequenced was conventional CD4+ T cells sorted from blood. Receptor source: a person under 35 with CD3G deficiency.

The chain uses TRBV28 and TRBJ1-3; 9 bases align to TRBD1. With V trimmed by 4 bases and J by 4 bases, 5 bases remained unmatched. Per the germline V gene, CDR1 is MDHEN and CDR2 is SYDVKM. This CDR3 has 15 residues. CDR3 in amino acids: CASSSRDRVGNTIYF. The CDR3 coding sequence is TGTGCCAGCAGTTCTCGGGACAGGGTGGGAAACACCATATATTTT.

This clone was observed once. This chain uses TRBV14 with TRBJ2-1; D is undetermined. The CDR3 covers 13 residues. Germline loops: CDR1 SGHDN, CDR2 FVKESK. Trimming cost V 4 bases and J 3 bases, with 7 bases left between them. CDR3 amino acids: CASSPRGYNEQFF. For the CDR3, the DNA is TGTGCCAGCAGCCCCCGCGGCTACAATGAGCAGTTCTTC.

CDR3 protein: CASSQELTRTDTQYF. The CDR3 nucleotides are TGTGCCAGCAGCCAAGAGCTGACTAGGACAGATACGCAGTATTTT. The V and J genes are TRBV4-2 and TRBJ2-3, with D tentatively TRBD2 (6 bases). The germline gives CDR1 LGHNA, CDR2 YNFKEQ. V was clipped by 0 bases and J by 3 bases, with 10 bases between them. This CDR3 has 15 amino acids.

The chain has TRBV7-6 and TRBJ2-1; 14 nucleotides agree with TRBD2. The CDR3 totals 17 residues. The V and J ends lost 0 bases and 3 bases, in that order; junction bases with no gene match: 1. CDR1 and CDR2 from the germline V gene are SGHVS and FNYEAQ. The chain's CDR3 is CASSLAGTSGGYNEQFF. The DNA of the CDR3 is TGTGCCAGCAGCTTAGCTGGGACTAGCGGGGGCTACAATGAGCAGTTCTTC.

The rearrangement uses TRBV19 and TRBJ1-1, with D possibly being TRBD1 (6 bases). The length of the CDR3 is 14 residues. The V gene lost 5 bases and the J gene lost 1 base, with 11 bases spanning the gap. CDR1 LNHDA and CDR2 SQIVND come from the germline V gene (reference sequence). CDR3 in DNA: TGTGCCAGTAGTTTTGGACAGCAGAACACTGAAGCTTTCTTT. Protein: CASSFGQQNTEAFF.

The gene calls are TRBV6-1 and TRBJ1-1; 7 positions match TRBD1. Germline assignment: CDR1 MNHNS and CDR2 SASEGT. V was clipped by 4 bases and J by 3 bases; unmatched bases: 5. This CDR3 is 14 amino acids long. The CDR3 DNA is TGTGCCAGCAGTGCTCCGACAGGGTACACTGAAGCTTTCTTT. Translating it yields CASSAPTGYTEAFF.

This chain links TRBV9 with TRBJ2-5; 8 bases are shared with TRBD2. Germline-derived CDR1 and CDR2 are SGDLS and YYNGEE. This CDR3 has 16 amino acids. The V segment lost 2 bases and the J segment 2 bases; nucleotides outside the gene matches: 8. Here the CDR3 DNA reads TGTGCCAGCAGCGTCCCATCCGGGGGGGCGCAAGAGACCCAGTACTTC. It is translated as CASSVPSGGAQETQYF. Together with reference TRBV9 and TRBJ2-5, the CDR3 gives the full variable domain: DSGVTQTPKHLITATGQRVTLRCSPRSGDLSVYWYQQSLDQGLQFLIQYYNGEERAKGNILERFSAQQFPDLHSELNLSSLELGDSALYFCASSVPSGGAQETQYFGPGTRLLVL.

CDR3 coding DNA: TGTGCCAGCAGCTTTAGGGCAGGGGGATTGCGGGACTATGGCTACACCTTC. Protein product: CASSFRAGGLRDYGYTF. This chain connects TRBV5-6 to TRBJ1-2; 7 nucleotides align to TRBD1. In germline, CDR1 is SGHDT, CDR2 YYEEEE. V lost 2 bases, J lost 3 bases, and 13 bases stayed unmatched. The CDR3 has 17 residues.

The CDR3 is CASTGTENNEQFF. The CDR3 DNA sequence: TGTGCCAGCACAGGGACAGAAAACAATGAGCAGTTCTTC. This rearrangement joins TRBV11-3 to TRBJ2-1, with 7 bases fitting TRBD1. Trimming cost V 7 bases and J 5 bases; bases outside gene matches: 5. CDR1 SGHNT and CDR2 YENEEA come from the germline V gene. The CDR3 loop spans 13 amino acids.

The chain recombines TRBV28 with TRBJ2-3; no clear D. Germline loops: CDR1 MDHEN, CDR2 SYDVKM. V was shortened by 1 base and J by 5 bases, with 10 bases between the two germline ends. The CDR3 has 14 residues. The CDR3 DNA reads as TGTGCCAGCAGTTTATACTCCCGACAAGATACGCAGTATTTT. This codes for CASSLYSRQDTQYF.

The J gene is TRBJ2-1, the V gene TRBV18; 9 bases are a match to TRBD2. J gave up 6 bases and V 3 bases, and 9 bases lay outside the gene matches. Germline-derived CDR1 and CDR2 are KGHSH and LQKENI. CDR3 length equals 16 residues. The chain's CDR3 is CASSPVLAGLRNEQFF. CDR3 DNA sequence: TGTGCCAGCTCACCTGTACTAGCGGGCCTTCGCAATGAGCAGTTCTTC.

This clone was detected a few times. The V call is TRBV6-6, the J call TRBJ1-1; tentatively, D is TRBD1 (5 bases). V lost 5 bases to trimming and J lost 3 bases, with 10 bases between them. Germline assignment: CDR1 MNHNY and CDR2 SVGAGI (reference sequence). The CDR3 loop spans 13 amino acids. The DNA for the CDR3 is TGTGCCAGCAGTAAAGGGGAGCACACTGAAGCTTTCTTT. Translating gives CASSKGEHTEAFF.

The CDR3 DNA reads as TGTGCCAGCTCACCACCGGGACAGGGGACAACTGAAGCTTTCTTT. Its protein product is CASSPPGQGTTEAFF. The chain joins TRBV18 to TRBJ1-1; the match to TRBD1 covers 10 bases. Germline V gene sequence: CDR1 KGHSH, CDR2 LQKENI. The CDR3 consists of 15 residues. Trimming cost V 0 bases and J 5 bases; bases outside gene matches: 3.

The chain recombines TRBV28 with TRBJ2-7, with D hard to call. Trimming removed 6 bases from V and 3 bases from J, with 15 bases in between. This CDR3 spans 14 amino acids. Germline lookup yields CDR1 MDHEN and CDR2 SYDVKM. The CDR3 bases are TGTGCCAGCAGCTCCCCTAACGGATTCTACGAGCAGTACTTC. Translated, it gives CASSSPNGFYEQYF.

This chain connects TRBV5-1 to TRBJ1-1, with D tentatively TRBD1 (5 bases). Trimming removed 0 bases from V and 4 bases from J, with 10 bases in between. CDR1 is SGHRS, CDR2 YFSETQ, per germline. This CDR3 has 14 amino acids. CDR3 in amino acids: CASSLEGRGTEAFF. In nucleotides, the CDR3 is TGCGCCAGCAGCTTGGAGGGGCGGGGCACTGAAGCTTTCTTT.

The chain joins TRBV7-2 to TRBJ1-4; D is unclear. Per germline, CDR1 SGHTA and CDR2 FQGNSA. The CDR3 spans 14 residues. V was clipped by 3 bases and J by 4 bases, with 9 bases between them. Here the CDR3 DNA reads TGTGCCAGCAGCTTTGACGGTCTTAATGAAAAACTGTTTTTT. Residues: CASSFDGLNEKLFF.

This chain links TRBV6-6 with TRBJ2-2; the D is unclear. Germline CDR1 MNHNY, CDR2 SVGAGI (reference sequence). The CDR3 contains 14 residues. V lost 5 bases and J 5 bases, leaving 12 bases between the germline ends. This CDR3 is CASSQFDGTGELFF. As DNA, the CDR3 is TGTGCCAGCAGTCAGTTTGACGGGACCGGGGAGCTGTTTTTT.

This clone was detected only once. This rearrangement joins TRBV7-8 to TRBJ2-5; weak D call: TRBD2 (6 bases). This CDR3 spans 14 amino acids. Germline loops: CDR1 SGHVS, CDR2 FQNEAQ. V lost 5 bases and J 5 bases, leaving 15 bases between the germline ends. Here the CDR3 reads CASSRLRGSETQYF. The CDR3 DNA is TGTGCCAGCAGCCGCCTTCGGGGGTCTGAGACCCAGTACTTC.

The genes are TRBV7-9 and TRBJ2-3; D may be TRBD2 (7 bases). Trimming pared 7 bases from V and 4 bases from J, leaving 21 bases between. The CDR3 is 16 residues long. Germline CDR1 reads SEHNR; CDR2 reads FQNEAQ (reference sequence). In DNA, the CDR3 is TGTGCCAGCACCAAGCAGGCGGGGGCGCCTGCAGATACGCAGTATTTT. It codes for CASTKQAGAPADTQYF. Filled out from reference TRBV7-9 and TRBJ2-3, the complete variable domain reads DTGVSQNPRHKITKRGQNVTFRCDPISEHNRLYWYRQTLGQGPEFLTYFQNEAQLEKSRLLSDRFSAERPKGSFSTLEIQRTEQGDSAMYLCASTKQAGAPADTQYFGPGTRLTVL.

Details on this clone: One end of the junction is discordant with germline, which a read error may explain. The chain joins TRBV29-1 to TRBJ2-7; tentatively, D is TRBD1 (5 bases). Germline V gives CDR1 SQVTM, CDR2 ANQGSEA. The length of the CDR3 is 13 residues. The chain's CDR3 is CSVEGRTTYEQYF. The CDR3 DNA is TGCAGCGTCGAAGGGCGGACAACCTACGAGCAGTACTTC.

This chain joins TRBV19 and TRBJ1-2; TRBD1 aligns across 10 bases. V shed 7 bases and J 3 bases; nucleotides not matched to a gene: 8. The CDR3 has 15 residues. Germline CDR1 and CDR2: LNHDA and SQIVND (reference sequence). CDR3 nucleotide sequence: TGTGCCAGTACCCCAGGGGGGACAGGGGACTATGGCTACACCTTC. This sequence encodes CASTPGGTGDYGYTF.

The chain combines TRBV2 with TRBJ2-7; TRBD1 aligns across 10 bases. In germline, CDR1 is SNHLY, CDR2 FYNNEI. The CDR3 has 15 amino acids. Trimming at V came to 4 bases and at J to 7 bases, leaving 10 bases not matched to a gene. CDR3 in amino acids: CASSGPGQGLGEQYF. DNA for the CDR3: TGTGCCAGCAGTGGTCCGGGACAGGGGTTAGGGGAGCAGTACTTC. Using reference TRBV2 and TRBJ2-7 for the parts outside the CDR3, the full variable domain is EPEVTQTPSHQVTQMGQEVILRCVPISNHLYFYWYRQILGQKVEFLVSFYNNEISEKSEIFDDQFSVERPDGSNFTLKIRSTKLEDSAMYFCASSGPGQGLGEQYFGPGTRLTVT.

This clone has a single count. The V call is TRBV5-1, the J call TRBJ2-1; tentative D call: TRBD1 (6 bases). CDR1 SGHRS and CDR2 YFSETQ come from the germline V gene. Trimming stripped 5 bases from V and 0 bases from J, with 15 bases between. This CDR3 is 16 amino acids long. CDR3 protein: CASSQLGGFSYNEQFF. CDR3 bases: TGCGCCAGCAGTCAACTAGGGGGATTCTCCTACAATGAGCAGTTCTTC.